The 8 T cell receptor beta chains listed next were all sequenced from one sample in a study of blood T cell repertoires in COVID-19. Repertoires were generated with immunoSEQ multiplex PCR, while TCRdb's copy carries only in-frame clones and drops some. Of some 180,000 clones in the sample, roughly 85% were seen once. Sequencing was carried out using PBMCs or T cells enriched from blood (not recorded which). These receptors were collected from a woman in her 70s in a cohort exposed to, infected with or recovered from COVID-19 (not recorded which).

V and J are TRBV6-5 and TRBJ2-7; D is uncertain. Germline assignment: CDR1 MNHEY and CDR2 SVGAGI. CDR3 length equals 15 residues. V shed 4 bases and J shed 0 bases, with 13 bases lying between them. The CDR3, as DNA: TGTGCCAGCAGTTCCCCCGGGTCGTCCTCCTACGAGCAGTACTTC. Translated, it gives CASSSPGSSSYEQYF.

V usage is TRBV20-1 and J usage is TRBJ1-6, with D possibly matching TRBD1 (5 bases). The CDR3 has 14 amino acids. Germline V CDR1 and CDR2: DFQATT, SNEGSKA (reference sequence). The germline V and J ends were trimmed by 3 bases and 4 bases, with 10 bases remaining between them. The CDR3 region has the DNA TGCAGTGCTAGTTCAGGGTATTATAATTCACCCCTCCACTTT. It translates to CSASSGYYNSPLHF.

This clone occurred once. The genes are TRBV5-1 and TRBJ2-1, with 7 bases that match TRBD1. The CDR3 totals 17 residues. Losses at the gene ends were 2 bases for V and 9 bases for J; bases not matched to a gene: 17. Germline CDR1 is SGHRS and CDR2 is YFSETQ. The CDR3, as DNA: TGCGCCAGCAGCTTAATCGGAACAGGGGCTTTGGGTGGTGAGCAGTTCTTC. Protein: CASSLIGTGALGGEQFF.

The chain has TRBV28 and TRBJ1-5; no definite D call. The germline gives CDR1 MDHEN, CDR2 SYDVKM. V lost 3 bases, J lost 5 bases, and 8 bases lay in between. CDR3 length: 13 residues. Here the CDR3 DNA reads TGTGCCAGCAGTTTGAGGGAAGATCAGCCCCAGCATTTT. Translating gives CASSLREDQPQHF.

The chain carries TRBV7-9 and TRBJ2-3, with TRBD1 matching 7 bases. Germline CDR1 SEHNR, CDR2 FQNEAQ (reference sequence). V shed 4 bases, J shed 0 bases, and the junction held 4 bases outside the gene matches. The CDR3 runs 15 residues. The CDR3 DNA reads TGTGCCAGCAGCTGGGGACAGACTAGCACAGATACGCAGTATTTT. Protein sequence: CASSWGQTSTDTQYF.

The chain combines TRBV21-1 with TRBJ1-5. TRBV21-1 is a pseudogene locus. The CDR3 runs to 17 residues. CDR3 loop: CASSDPGVRWSNQPQHF. The CDR3 DNA reads TGTGCCAGCAGCGACCCGGGGGTGCGCTGGAGCAATCAGCCCCAGCATTTT.

The chain uses TRBV2 and TRBJ1-1, with 7 bases fitting TRBD1. The V gene end was trimmed by 4 bases and the J gene end by 4 bases; junction bases not matched to a gene: 6. The V gene's germline CDR1 is SNHLY and CDR2 FYNNEI. The CDR3 runs 14 residues. As DNA, the CDR3 is TGTGCCAGCAGTGCCTTACAGGGGTTCACTGAAGCTTTCTTT. Its protein is CASSALQGFTEAFF.

The rearrangement joins TRBV28 to TRBJ2-7; no firm D call. V dropped 9 bases and J dropped 2 bases, with 14 bases sitting between them. The germline V gene encodes CDR1 MDHEN and CDR2 SYDVKM. The CDR3 spans 13 residues. DNA of the CDR3: TGTGCCAGTTCGGGTGTTTCCCCCTACGAGCAGTACTTC. It specifies CASSGVSPYEQYF.